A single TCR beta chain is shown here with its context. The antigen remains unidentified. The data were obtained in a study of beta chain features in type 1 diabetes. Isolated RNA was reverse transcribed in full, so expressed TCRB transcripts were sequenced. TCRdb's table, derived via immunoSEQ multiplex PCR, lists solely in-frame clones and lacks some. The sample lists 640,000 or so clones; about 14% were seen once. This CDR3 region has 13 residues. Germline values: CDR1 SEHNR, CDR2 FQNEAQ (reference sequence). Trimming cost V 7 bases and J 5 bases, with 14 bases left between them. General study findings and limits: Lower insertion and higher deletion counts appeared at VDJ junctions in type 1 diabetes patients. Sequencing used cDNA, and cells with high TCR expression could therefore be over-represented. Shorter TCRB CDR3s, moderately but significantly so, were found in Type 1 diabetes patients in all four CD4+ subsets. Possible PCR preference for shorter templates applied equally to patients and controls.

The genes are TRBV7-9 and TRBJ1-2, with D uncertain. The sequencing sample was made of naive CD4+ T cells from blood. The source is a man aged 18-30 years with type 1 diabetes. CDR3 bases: TGTGCCAGCATCTCTCTCGGAAGTTATGGCTACACCTTC. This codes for CASISLGSYGYTF.